This T cell receptor (beta chain) was captured in a study of PD-1 blockade in classical Hodgkin lymphoma. The wider study: Nivolumab was given intravenously to patients at 3 mg/kg every 2 weeks.

Broader study findings: With CD4+ cells, TCR diversity rose significantly by C4D1, but not with CD8+ cells. Patients starting nivolumab under 1 year after ASCT were excluded.

The V gene lost 5 bases and the J gene lost 3 bases, with 11 bases spanning the gap. The length of the CDR3 is 13 residues. Germline V gene lookup returns CDR1 SGHTA and CDR2 FQGTGA. Generated by immunoSEQ multiplex PCR, the TCRdb table keeps only in-frame clones and is missing some. The sample has under 15,000 clones; roughly 83% are singletons. This sample's time point: cycle 4 day 1 (C4D1), after more than five weeks of nivolumab. Following autologous stem cell transplantation, relapse occurred in every patient, and exposure to brentuximab vedotin varied. CD4+ T cells were purified from thawed PBMCs by magnetic negative selection. This clone was detected only a few times. Its antigen remains unknown.

The sequences come from CD4+ T cells from blood, collected before the fourth cycle of nivolumab. The J gene is TRBJ2-7, the V gene TRBV7-3; D not resolved. This TCR was recovered from a human donor with classical Hodgkin lymphoma. The CDR3 region is CASSPSGGYEQYF. CDR3 nucleotide sequence: TGTGCCAGCAGCCCAAGTGGCGGCTACGAGCAGTACTTC.